Each of the 27 T cell receptor beta chains below was sequenced from the same sample in a study of T cells after yellow fever vaccination. A single record per CDR3 protein comes from TCRdb applying MiXCR to the 5' RACE reads. The sample includes 250,000 or so distinct CDR3 sequences, 6.9% of them seen just once. This material consisted of CD4+ T cells sorted from PBMCs, taken 15 days after the yellow fever booster vaccination. These receptors were obtained from a man younger than 40 who received the YFV17D yellow fever vaccine.

This clonotype showed up just a few times. This sequence joins TRBV5-6 and TRBJ1-1; no firm D call. Germline CDR1 reads SGHDT; CDR2 reads YYEEEE. V lost 6 bases to trimming and J lost 5 bases, with 17 bases between them. The CDR3 length is 14 residues. Here the CDR3 reads CASTDTQNPTEAFF. The CDR3 DNA sequence: TGTGCCAGCACCGACACACAAAACCCAACTGAAGCTTTCTTT.

This clonotype has a count of ten or more. The genes are TRBV24-1 and TRBJ2-1; D gene ambiguous. The CDR3 contains 16 residues. Trimming removed 2 bases at V and 3 bases at J, with 13 bases between. In germline, CDR1 is KGHDR, CDR2 SFDVKD. CDR3 loop: CATSDSAPQNYNEQFF. CDR3 in DNA: TGTGCCACCAGTGATTCTGCACCCCAAAACTACAATGAGCAGTTCTTC.

The chain recombines TRBV30 with TRBJ2-1, with TRBD1 as a possible D gene (6 bases). Trimming took off 5 bases at V and 7 bases at J, with 9 bases between the two ends. This CDR3 contains 11 residues. Germline V gene data show CDR1 as GTSNPN and CDR2 as SVGIG (reference sequence). The chain's CDR3 is CAWAQGNEQFF. The CDR3 nucleotides are TGTGCCTGGGCTCAGGGGAATGAGCAGTTCTTC.

The chain employs TRBV29-1 and TRBJ2-7, with a tentative D call TRBD1 (6 bases). The V and J ends lost 1 base and 0 bases respectively, with 10 bases between them. This CDR3 is 14 amino acids long. Per germline, CDR1 SQVTM and CDR2 ANQGSEA. The DNA of the CDR3 is TGCAGCGTTGAAGTCAGGGGAATCTCCTACGAGCAGTACTTC. Encoded protein: CSVEVRGISYEQYF.

This clonotype has at least ten counts. The chain combines TRBV12-3 or TRBV12-4 with TRBJ2-5; D might be TRBD1 (6 bases). V lost 4 bases, J lost 5 bases, and 11 bases lay in between. This CDR3 contains 13 residues. The CDR3 sequence is CASSSPGEETQYF. The CDR3, as DNA: TGTGCCAGCAGTTCCCCAGGGGAGGAGACCCAGTACTTC.

This chain joins TRBV7-2 and TRBJ2-3; D is undetermined. Germline-derived CDR1 and CDR2 are SGHTA and FQGNSA. Trimming took 0 bases from V and 5 from J, leaving 6 bases between them. The CDR3 runs to 13 residues. In DNA form, the CDR3 reads TGTGCCAGCAGCTTAGCGCTAGAAGATACGCAGTATTTT. Translated: CASSLALEDTQYF.

This clonotype appeared many times. The genes are TRBV7-2 and TRBJ2-3; D not certain. The CDR3 runs 14 residues. Germline V gene sequence: CDR1 SGHTA, CDR2 FQGNSA. The germline V and J ends were trimmed by 3 bases and 4 bases, with 11 bases remaining between them. Written as DNA, the CDR3 is TGTGCCAGCAGCTTCTTACGTGGACCAGATACGCAGTATTTT. It yields the protein CASSFLRGPDTQYF.

This clonotype was detected only a few times. The CDR3 loop reads CAIKGLAGGGTGELFF. The DNA for the CDR3 is TGTGCCATCAAGGGACTAGCGGGAGGTGGGACCGGGGAGCTGTTTTTT. The chain combines TRBV10-3 with TRBJ2-2, with 15 positions matching TRBD2. Germline-derived CDR1 and CDR2 are ENHRY and SYGVKD. With 7 bases clipped from V and 5 bases from J, the junction kept 5 bases outside the gene matches. The CDR3 extends over 16 amino acids.

This clonotype occurred many times. V is TRBV20-1 and J is TRBJ2-4; D is uncertain. Germline V gene lookup returns CDR1 DFQATT and CDR2 SNEGSKA (reference sequence). V was pared by 3 bases and J by 3 bases, with 12 bases between. The CDR3 extends over 14 amino acids. CDR3 sequence (DNA): TGCAGTGCTAGTCGAGCGACAAACAAAAACATTCAGTACTTC. This sequence encodes CSASRATNKNIQYF.

This clonotype occurred a few times. The genes are TRBV6-1 and TRBJ1-2; tentatively, D is TRBD1 (6 bases). Looked up from germline, CDR1 is MNHNS and CDR2 is SASEGT. V lost 5 bases and J lost 4, with 17 bases in between. This CDR3 is 15 amino acids long. The CDR3, as DNA: TGTGCCAGCAGTCTTACAGGGCTTTACCCCTATGGCTACACCTTC. It codes for CASSLTGLYPYGYTF.

The V call is TRBV11-2, the J call TRBJ2-2, with D possibly called TRBD1 or TRBD2 (6 bases each). The germline V and J ends were trimmed by 0 bases and 6 bases, with 20 bases remaining between them. This CDR3 contains 18 residues. CDR1 is SGHAT and CDR2 is FQNNGV in the germline V gene. The CDR3: CASSLEGQGRSWAGELFF. CDR3 nucleotides: TGTGCCAGCAGCTTAGAGGGACAAGGGAGGTCATGGGCCGGGGAGCTGTTTTTT. Complete variable domain (other parts from reference TRBV11-2 and TRBJ2-2): EAGVAQSPRYKIIEKRQSVAFWCNPISGHATLYWYQQILGQGPKLLIQFQNNGVVDDSQLPKDRFSAERLKGVDSTLKIQPAKLEDSAVYLCASSLEGQGRSWAGELFFGEGSRLTVL.

This clonotype was counted a few times. This rearrangement joins TRBV12-3 or TRBV12-4 to TRBJ1-4; D not certain. Trimming took 3 bases from V and 7 from J, leaving 9 bases between them. The CDR3 consists of 13 residues. The CDR3 nucleotides read TGTGCCAGCAGTTTTTCCTCGTCTGAAAAACTGTTTTTT. Translating gives CASSFSSSEKLFF.

This clonotype was seen many times. The gene calls are TRBV6-2 or TRBV6-3 and TRBJ1-5; D is undetermined. V was pared by 2 bases and J by 4 bases, with 6 bases between. The CDR3 runs 13 residues. Germline V CDR1 and CDR2: MNHEY, SVGEGT. In nucleotides, the CDR3 is TGTGCCAGCAGTTACCAGAGTAATCAGCCCCAGCATTTT. The encoded protein is CASSYQSNQPQHF.

There are a few counts of this clonotype. The rearrangement uses TRBV6-5 and TRBJ1-1; D is unresolved. Germline V lookup: CDR1 MNHEY, CDR2 SVGAGI. V lost 0 bases and J lost 1, with 15 bases in between. The CDR3 totals 17 residues. The CDR3 protein is CASSYSTSGRGNTEAFF. The CDR3, as DNA: TGTGCCAGCAGTTACTCGACAAGTGGGCGGGGGAACACTGAAGCTTTCTTT.

This clonotype showed up many times. This chain links TRBV10-1 with TRBJ1-1; 7 positions agree with TRBD1. There are 14 residues in the CDR3. Germline V CDR1 and CDR2: WNHNN, SYGVQD (reference sequence). Germline trimming cut 4 bases from V and 6 bases from J; bases unmatched to any gene: 8. CDR3 DNA sequence: TGCGCCAGCAGTGTCGACAGGGTCCGGCCTGAAGCTTTCTTT. This encodes CASSVDRVRPEAFF.

This chain connects TRBV6-2 or TRBV6-3 to TRBJ2-3, with 11 nucleotides matching TRBD2. Germline V gives CDR1 MNHEY, CDR2 SVGEGT. The V and J ends lost 5 bases and 1 base, in that order; junction bases with no gene match: 11. The CDR3 covers 18 residues. CDR3 in amino acids: CASSISGTSGGRTDTQYF. DNA for the CDR3: TGTGCCAGCAGTATATCCGGGACTAGCGGAGGGCGCACAGATACGCAGTATTTT.

This clonotype has a handful of counts. This chain links TRBV12-3 or TRBV12-4 with TRBJ2-7; D perhaps matches TRBD1 (5 bases). Trimming took 5 bases from V and 4 from J, leaving 9 bases between them. The CDR3 sequence is 12 residues long. The CDR3 nucleotides are TGTGCCAGCAGTCGGACACTTTACGAGCAGTACTTC. Protein sequence: CASSRTLYEQYF.

This clonotype was counted only a few times. The chain links TRBV25-1 to TRBJ1-1, with 11 bases fitting TRBD1. CDR3 length equals 15 residues. Germline lookup yields CDR1 MGHDK and CDR2 SYGVNS. V shed 4 bases, J shed 4 bases, and the junction held 5 bases outside the gene matches. Here the CDR3 reads CASSGTGGSSTEAFF. Here the CDR3 DNA reads TGTGCCAGCAGTGGGACAGGGGGCAGTAGCACTGAAGCTTTCTTT.

The rearrangement uses TRBV20-1 and TRBJ1-1; 9 bases map to TRBD1. This CDR3 has 15 amino acids. Germline CDR1 is DFQATT and CDR2 is SNEGSKA (reference sequence). The V segment lost 0 bases and the J segment 3 bases; nucleotides outside the gene matches: 5. The CDR3 bases are TGCAGTGCTAGAGATTTACAGGGGGCCTACACTGAAGCTTTCTTT. This codes for CSARDLQGAYTEAFF.

This clonotype showed up just a few times. The gene calls are TRBV30 and TRBJ2-5; TRBD1 might be the D (6 bases). V shed 5 bases and J shed 4 bases, with 14 bases lying between them. The CDR3 totals 13 residues. From germline, CDR1 is GTSNPN and CDR2 SVGIG (reference sequence). CDR3 coding DNA: TGTGCCTGGGCTTCAGGGGTTGGAGAGACCCAGTACTTC. Its translation: CAWASGVGETQYF.

The V call is TRBV7-2, the J call TRBJ1-1, with D possibly matching TRBD1 (5 bases). The CDR3 runs to 12 residues. Germline CDR1 SGHTA, CDR2 FQGNSA. V gave up 5 bases and J gave up 6 bases, with 10 bases separating them. CDR3 in DNA: TGTGCCAGCAGCGCAGGGTTCGCTGAAGCTTTCTTT. It specifies CASSAGFAEAFF.

This clonotype has only a few counts. V is TRBV11-2 and J is TRBJ1-4, with D maybe TRBD1 (5 bases). Germline lookup yields CDR1 SGHAT and CDR2 FQNNGV. CDR3 length: 13 residues. V lost 2 bases, J lost 13 bases, and 14 bases lay in between. The CDR3 DNA reads as TGTGCCAGCAGCTTATGGGCGGGGGATTCACTGTTTTTT. The encoded protein is CASSLWAGDSLFF.

The chain joins TRBV19 to TRBJ2-3; D possibly corresponds to TRBD2 (5 bases). Germline lookup yields CDR1 LNHDA and CDR2 SQIVND (reference sequence). The CDR3 consists of 14 residues. Trimming pared 3 bases from V and 5 bases from J, leaving 12 bases between. CDR3 DNA sequence: TGTGCCAGTAGTATTGGTGGGAGTAGAGATACGCAGTATTTT. It is translated as CASSIGGSRDTQYF. The full variable domain, in which reference TRBV19 and TRBJ2-3 provide the parts outside the CDR3, is DGGITQSPKYLFRKEGQNVTLSCEQNLNHDAMYWYRQDPGQGLRLIYYSQIVNDFQKGDIAEGYSVSREKKESFPLTVTSAQKNPTAFYLCASSIGGSRDTQYFGPGTRLTVL.

This clonotype has ten or more counts. This chain joins TRBV12-3 or TRBV12-4 and TRBJ2-7; 8 nucleotides match TRBD1. This CDR3 region has 14 residues. V shed 4 bases, J shed 3 bases, and the junction held 5 bases outside the gene matches. CDR3 loop: CASSWTGRSYEQYF. The CDR3 DNA sequence: TGTGCCAGCAGTTGGACAGGGAGAAGCTACGAGCAGTACTTC.

In this sample, this clonotype turned up many times. This chain links TRBV18 with TRBJ2-5; D is undetermined. CDR3 size: 12 residues. Germline CDR1 is KGHSH and CDR2 is LQKENI. The V end was cut by 3 bases, the J end by 2 bases, with 4 bases between. CDR3 bases: TGTGCCAGCTCACCCATACAAGAGACCCAGTACTTC. It codes for CASSPIQETQYF. The variable domain in full, with the rest retrieved from reference TRBV18 and TRBJ2-5, is NAGVMQNPRHLVRRRGQEARLRCSPMKGHSHVYWYRQLPEEGLKFMVYLQKENIIDESGMPKERFSAEFPKEGPSILRIQQVVRGDSAAYFCASSPIQETQYFGPGTRLLVL.

This clonotype was seen more than once but under ten times. The chain joins TRBV2 to TRBJ2-7; D remains ambiguous. Germline CDR1 reads SNHLY; CDR2 reads FYNNEI. V dropped 7 bases and J dropped 2 bases, with 9 bases sitting between them. The CDR3 is 12 residues long. CDR3 residues: CASNPSTYEQYF. The DNA of the CDR3 is TGTGCCAGCAATCCCTCAACCTACGAGCAGTACTTC.

This clonotype was found many times. The chain employs TRBV28 and TRBJ2-3; 11 positions agree with TRBD2. The length of the CDR3 is 16 residues. After removal of 7 bases from V and 6 bases from J, the junction contained 12 bases not matched to a gene. Germline-derived CDR1 and CDR2 are MDHEN and SYDVKM. The CDR3 spells CASTPHAPSGGDTQYF. For the CDR3, the DNA is TGTGCCAGCACCCCCCATGCCCCTAGCGGGGGGGATACGCAGTATTTT.